The present T cell receptor beta chain was sequenced within a study of blood T cell repertoires in COVID-19. Repertoires were generated with immunoSEQ multiplex PCR, while TCRdb's copy carries only in-frame clones and drops some. The data show roughly 70,000 clones, with around 81% seen just once and around 4.4% held by the top ten. The sequence was collected from a woman aged 55-70 years with acute or convalescent COVID-19. The sample consisted of peripheral blood.

The CDR3 region has the DNA TGTGCCAGCAGCCCCGGGGGGTCCCCCGGGAGGACTGAAGCTTTCTTT. Protein: CASSPGGSPGRTEAFF. The V gene is TRBV3-1 (or the pseudogene TRBV3-2), the J gene TRBJ1-1; tentative D call: TRBD1 (5 bases). The germline CDR1 and CDR2 sequences are LGHDT and YNNKEL (reference sequence). Trimming removed 4 bases from V and 5 bases from J, with 20 bases in between. This CDR3 region has 16 residues.